The 9 T cell receptor beta chains presented below share a single source sample, sequenced in a study of Graves' ophthalmopathy and Graves' hyperthyroidism. Amplified material comprised TCR beta CDR3 regions derived from RNA transcripts. After a first-round RT-PCR with HTBI primers, a second-round multiplex PCR was run. TCRdb reprocessed the multiplex PCR reads with MiXCR, giving one entry per CDR3 protein. The top ten clones hold roughly 3% of a sample with 400,000 to 450,000 distinct CDR3 sequences, roughly 20% of them seen once. The sample taken for sequencing was peripheral blood. Every receptor here comes from a woman aged 18 to 35 with stable Graves' hyperthyroidism.

This clonotype was observed many times. The chain is built from TRBV6-1 and TRBJ1-5; perhaps TRBD1 as D (5 bases). With 6 bases removed from V and 8 bases from J, the gap between germline ends came to 17 bases. Germline assignment: CDR1 MNHNS and CDR2 SASEGT. CDR3 length: 14 amino acids. The CDR3 DNA sequence: TGTGCCAGCAGGGGACCGGGACGGGGTGAGCCCCAGCATTTT. This translates into CASRGPGRGEPQHF.

This clonotype was seen at least ten times. The J gene is TRBJ1-2, the V gene TRBV6-1; D gene uncertain. The CDR3 sequence is 14 residues long. V lost 1 base, J lost 4 bases, and 10 bases lay in between. Germline V gene sequence: CDR1 MNHNS, CDR2 SASEGT. In DNA, the CDR3 is TGTGCCAGCAGTGAAGGGAGCAGATTCTATGGCTACACCTTC. The encoded protein is CASSEGSRFYGYTF.

Ten or more counts support this clonotype. The rearrangement uses TRBV6-5 and TRBJ1-6; 8 nucleotides line up with TRBD1. V lost 0 bases to trimming and J lost 7 bases; unmatched junction nucleotides: 5. This CDR3 comprises 16 residues. CDR1 and CDR2 (germline): MNHEY, SVGAGI. The CDR3, as DNA: TGTGCCAGCAGTTACTCGGGACAGGCTTGGAATTCACCCCTCCACTTT. Its protein product is CASSYSGQAWNSPLHF.

This clonotype occurred many times. J is TRBJ2-5 and V is TRBV7-9; unclear D gene. V was shortened by 8 bases and J by 2 bases, with 12 bases between the two germline ends. This CDR3 has 13 residues. The V gene's germline CDR1 is SEHNR and CDR2 FQNEAQ (reference sequence). CDR3 residues: CASLPSAQETQYF. The CDR3 DNA is TGTGCCAGCCTCCCGTCGGCTCAAGAGACCCAGTACTTC.

This clonotype has more than one count but fewer than ten. The rearrangement joins TRBV10-1 to TRBJ2-5, with 9 nucleotides matching TRBD1. The ends lost 0 bases at V and 3 bases at J; junction bases unmatched: 5. This CDR3 spans 16 amino acids. Germline V gene lookup returns CDR1 WNHNN and CDR2 SYGVQD (reference sequence). CDR3 residues: CASSESTGGRKETQYF. The DNA for the CDR3 is TGCGCCAGCAGTGAGTCCACAGGGGGCCGCAAAGAGACCCAGTACTTC.

This clonotype was observed at least ten times. The rearrangement joins TRBV30 to TRBJ2-2; possibly TRBD2 for D (6 bases). Germline CDR1 reads GTSNPN; CDR2 reads SVGIG (reference sequence). V lost 0 bases and J 6 bases, leaving 8 bases between the germline ends. The length of the CDR3 is 13 residues. Here the CDR3 reads CAWSVTGAGELFF. The DNA of the CDR3 is TGTGCCTGGAGTGTAACGGGGGCCGGGGAGCTGTTTTTT.

This clonotype has at least ten counts. The chain links TRBV20-1 to TRBJ1-5, with D perhaps matching TRBD1 (6 bases). Looked up from germline, CDR1 is DFQATT and CDR2 is SNEGSKA (reference sequence). V shed 3 bases and J shed 4 bases, with 13 bases lying between them. The CDR3 contains 14 residues. This chain's CDR3 is CSASSGGLNQPQHF. The CDR3 DNA reads TGCAGTGCTAGTTCTGGGGGCCTAAATCAGCCCCAGCATTTT.

This clonotype has at least ten counts. The chain links TRBV2 to TRBJ2-5; D may be TRBD2 (5 bases). The CDR3 is made up of 12 amino acids. From germline, CDR1 is SNHLY and CDR2 FYNNEI. V lost 5 bases to trimming and J lost 2 bases, with 6 bases between them. This chain's CDR3 is CASSREQETQYF. As DNA, the CDR3 is TGTGCCAGCAGTCGGGAACAAGAGACCCAGTACTTC.

Concerning this clonotype: A read error may be the cause here, since a much bigger clone is one base away. The gene calls are TRBV6-1 and TRBJ2-7, with D perhaps assigned TRBD1 or TRBD2 (5 bases each). There are 13 residues in the CDR3. Per germline, CDR1 MNHNS and CDR2 SASEGT. The chain's CDR3 is CSSIRRDGAKQYF. CDR3 in DNA: TGTTCCAGCATTAGAAGGGACGGGGCTAAGCAGTACTTC.